Described below is a single T cell receptor (beta chain) sequence and its context. What it recognizes is unknown. A read error may be the cause here, since a much bigger clone is one base away. Time point described: newly diagnosed GD, antithyroid drugs for less than 3 months. Researchers made the TCR library from RNA that was extracted from PBMCs. The sample is drawn from a study of regulatory T cells in long-lasting Graves disease. Findings and caveats of the study: Limited sample numbers may have lowered accuracy. TRBV28, TRBJ1-2 and TRBJ2-5 were segments that persistent disease favored.

Arm-PCR of CDR3 regions and iRepertoire HTBI primers were used to build TCR beta libraries. MiXCR, applied by TCRdb to the multiplex PCR reads, yields one record per CDR3 protein. The sample includes fewer than 650,000 distinct CDR3 sequences, approximately 15% of them seen just once. The V end lost 0 bases, the J end lost 1 base, and 4 bases lay between the germline ends. Looked up from germline, CDR1 is SGDLS and CDR2 is YYNGEE. CDR3 length equals 13 residues. These data also featured in a second study, about T cells in Graves' hyperthyroidism and ophthalmopathy. Per that study: Carried out on the TCR CDR3, a first-round RT-PCR used the HTBI primer set.

The chain combines TRBV9 with TRBJ1-1; the D is unclear. The input for sequencing was peripheral blood mononuclear cells (PBMCs), taken at new diagnosis, from a patient treated with antithyroid drugs. The sequence was obtained from a woman in her twenties or thirties with Graves disease. The CDR3 DNA sequence: TGTGCCAGCAGCGTAGAGCCGAACACTGAAGCTTTCTTT. This encodes CASSVEPNTEAFF.